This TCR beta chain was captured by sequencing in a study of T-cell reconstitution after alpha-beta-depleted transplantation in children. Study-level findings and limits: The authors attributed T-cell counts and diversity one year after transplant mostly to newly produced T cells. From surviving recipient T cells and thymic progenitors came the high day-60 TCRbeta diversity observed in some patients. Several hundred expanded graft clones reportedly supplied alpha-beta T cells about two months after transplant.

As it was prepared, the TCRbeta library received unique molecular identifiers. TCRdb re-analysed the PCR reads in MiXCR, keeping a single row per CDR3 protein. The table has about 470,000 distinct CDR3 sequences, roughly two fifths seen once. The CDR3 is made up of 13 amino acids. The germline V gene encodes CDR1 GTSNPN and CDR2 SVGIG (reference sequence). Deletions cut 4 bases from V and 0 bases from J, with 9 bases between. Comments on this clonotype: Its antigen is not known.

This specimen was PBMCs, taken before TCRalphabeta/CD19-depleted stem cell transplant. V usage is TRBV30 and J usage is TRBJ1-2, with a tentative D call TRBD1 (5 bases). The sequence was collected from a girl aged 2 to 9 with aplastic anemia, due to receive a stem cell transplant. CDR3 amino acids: CAWNQGANYGYTF. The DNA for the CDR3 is TGTGCCTGGAACCAGGGCGCTAACTATGGCTACACCTTC.